At least ten counts were recorded for the clone carrying this TCR beta chain. This sample stems from a study of T cells after yellow fever vaccination. The CDR3 is made up of 16 amino acids. The germline V gene encodes CDR1 MNHEY and CDR2 SVGEGT. With V trimmed by 4 bases and J by 3 bases, 7 bases remained unmatched. UMIs and a universal primer site were added when TCR cDNA was made by 5'RACE template switching. TCRdb fed the 5' RACE reads into MiXCR, producing one record per CDR3 protein. The repertoire holds 200,000 to 250,000 distinct CDR3 sequences, with approximately 3.3% as singletons. The clonotype was recovered from a man aged 18 to 35 who received the YFV17D yellow fever vaccine. The chain joins TRBV6-2 or TRBV6-3 to TRBJ2-7, with TRBD1 identical over 12 bases. Specimen: CD4+ T cells sorted from PBMCs, collected 10 days after the yellow fever booster vaccination. The CDR3 sequence: CASSSLGTGGGYEQYF. The CDR3 region has the DNA TGTGCCAGCAGTTCCTTGGGGACAGGGGGCGGCTACGAGCAGTACTTC.